This is a list of T cell receptor beta chains from one sample in a study of human T cells and chemical hapten exposure. Each CDR3 protein is one row after TCRdb ran MiXCR on the RACE reads. The sample lists 40,000 to 45,000 distinct CDR3 sequences; about 3.7% were seen once. What was sequenced was whole blood. The receptors here all came from a human donor in good health. Some clones in this sample may be carry-over from other donors' samples. Both conserved end residues are part of each CDR3. A D gene is named only where the DNA matches it firmly. Size tells how often a clone was seen (once, few, many) or the class of an expanded clone, and some rows leave it out.

V gene: TRBV6-5
clone size: many
D gene: .
J gene: TRBJ2-7
CDR3 DNA: TGTGCCAGCAGTTACTTGGACGAGCAGTACTTC
CDR3 protein: CASSYLDEQYF

V gene: TRBV25-1
clone size: many
D gene: .
J gene: TRBJ1-1
CDR3 DNA: TGTGCCAGCATCGTTAACACTGAAGCTTTCTTT
CDR3 protein: CASIVNTEAFF

V gene: TRBV20-1
clone size: .
D gene: TRBD1
J gene: TRBJ2-4
CDR3 DNA: TGCAGTGCTAGCGTCGAACAGGGGTCGAGAAACATTCAGTACTTC
CDR3 protein: CSASVEQGSRNIQYF

V gene: TRBV28
clone size: many
D gene: TRBD1
J gene: TRBJ2-7
CDR3 DNA: TGTGCCAGCAGTTCGTTGGACAGGCGGGCGTACGAGCAGTACTTC
CDR3 protein: CASSSLDRRAYEQYF

V gene: TRBV3-1
clone size: few
D gene: TRBD2
J gene: TRBJ2-1
CDR3 DNA: TGTGCCAGCAGCCCCCGTAGCGGGAGGGCCAGGAATGAGCAGTTCTTC
CDR3 protein: CASSPRSGRARNEQFF

V gene: TRBV20-1
clone size: many
D gene: TRBD1
J gene: TRBJ1-5
CDR3 DNA: TGCAGTGCTAGAGGGACAGGGGGCGGAGTAAGCAATCAGCCCCAGCATTTT
CDR3 protein: CSARGTGGGVSNQPQHF

V gene: TRBV27
clone size: many
D gene: .
J gene: TRBJ2-7
CDR3 DNA: TGTGCCAGCAGTCCCCGGGCCGAGCCCTACGAGCAGTACTTC
CDR3 protein: CASSPRAEPYEQYF

V gene: TRBV11-1
clone size: .
D gene: .
J gene: TRBJ2-7
CDR3 DNA: TGTGCCAGCAGCCCCCGGGGGGCCTCGGCTACCTACGAGCAGTACTTC
CDR3 protein: CASSPRGASATYEQYF

V gene: TRBV10-3
clone size: few
D gene: .
J gene: TRBJ2-1
CDR3 DNA: TGTGCCATCAGTGAGGCTACAACTAATGAGCAGTTCTTC
CDR3 protein: CAISEATTNEQFF

V gene: TRBV29-1
clone size: many
D gene: TRBD1
J gene: TRBJ2-2
CDR3 DNA: TGCAGCGTGGCCGGGACAGGGGCCACCGGGGAGCTGTTTTTT
CDR3 protein: CSVAGTGATGELFF

V gene: TRBV9
clone size: many
D gene: .
J gene: TRBJ2-1
CDR3 DNA: TGTGCCAGCAGCGCAAGGGCGGGTCGCGGAATGAATGAGCAGTTCTTC
CDR3 protein: CASSARAGRGMNEQFF

V gene: TRBV29-1
clone size: once
D gene: .
J gene: TRBJ2-7
CDR3 DNA: TGCAGCGTTGAGACGGCCCGAGGCTGCGAGCAGTACTTC
CDR3 protein: CSVETARGCEQYF

V gene: TRBV10-3
clone size: many
D gene: .
J gene: TRBJ2-3
CDR3 DNA: TGTGCCATCAGTGAGTCGGTCTCGGCCTACACAGATACGCAGTATTTT
CDR3 protein: CAISESVSAYTDTQYF

V gene: TRBV18
clone size: few
D gene: .
J gene: TRBJ1-4
CDR3 DNA: TGTGCCAGCTCCGACGGGGGGTACCTACTGTTTTTT
CDR3 protein: CASSDGGYLLFF

V gene: TRBV4-2
clone size: many
D gene: TRBD2
J gene: TRBJ2-3
CDR3 DNA: TGTGCCAGCAGCCAAGAGGCGGGAGTAAGGGCAGATACGCAGTATTTT
CDR3 protein: CASSQEAGVRADTQYF

V gene: TRBV9
clone size: many
D gene: TRBD2
J gene: TRBJ2-5
CDR3 DNA: TGTGCCAGCAGCCCCGAAGGGACTAGAGGAGAGACCCAGTACTTC
CDR3 protein: CASSPEGTRGETQYF

V gene: TRBV5-1
clone size: many
D gene: .
J gene: TRBJ2-3
CDR3 DNA: TGCGCCAGCAGCATGGACACAGATACGCAGTATTTT
CDR3 protein: CASSMDTDTQYF

V gene: TRBV28
clone size: few
D gene: .
J gene: TRBJ1-1
CDR3 DNA: TGTGCCAGCAGTTTACGAGACGGGGGGCGTGTGAGCACTGAAGCTTTCTTT
CDR3 protein: CASSLRDGGRVSTEAFF

V gene: TRBV3-1
clone size: .
D gene: TRBD2
J gene: TRBJ2-3
CDR3 DNA: TGTGCCAGCAGCCCAACGGGGACTACCACAGATACGCAGTATTTT
CDR3 protein: CASSPTGTTTDTQYF

V gene: TRBV2
clone size: many
D gene: .
J gene: TRBJ2-1
CDR3 DNA: TGTGCCAGCCAAAAGCGAAGAGGAGAGGAATACAATGAGCAGTTCTTC
CDR3 protein: CASQKRRGEEYNEQFF

V gene: TRBV5-6
clone size: many
D gene: .
J gene: TRBJ2-3
CDR3 DNA: TGTGCCAGCAGCTTGGGCAGATCGGATACGCAGTATTTT
CDR3 protein: CASSLGRSDTQYF

V gene: TRBV11-2
clone size: few
D gene: TRBD1
J gene: TRBJ1-1
CDR3 DNA: TGTGCCAGCAGCCTTACAGGGGGCGCGATGACGGCTTTCTTT
CDR3 protein: CASSLTGGAMTAFF

V gene: TRBV19
clone size: many
D gene: TRBD2
J gene: TRBJ2-2
CDR3 DNA: TGTGCCAGTAGTTTAGGGCTAGCGGGAGGGCCGGACACCGGGGAGCTGTTTTTT
CDR3 protein: CASSLGLAGGPDTGELFF

V gene: TRBV6-2/TRBV6-3
clone size: .
D gene: .
J gene: TRBJ1-1
CDR3 DNA: TGTGCCAGCAAGGCAGGGGAAAATGTCTTCTTT
CDR3 protein: CASKAGENVFF

V gene: TRBV7-3
clone size: once
D gene: .
J gene: TRBJ2-7
CDR3 DNA: TGTGTCAGCAGCTTAACAGCGGGTGGAGCCTCCTACGAGCAGTACTTC
CDR3 protein: CVSSLTAGGASYEQYF

V gene: TRBV7-9
clone size: few
D gene: TRBD2
J gene: TRBJ2-1
CDR3 DNA: TGTGCCAGCGGATCCTTAGCGGGAGGGCTCGGGCGAAGCGATGAGCAGTTCTTC
CDR3 protein: CASGSLAGGLGRSDEQFF

V gene: TRBV20-1
clone size: few
D gene: TRBD1
J gene: TRBJ1-2
CDR3 DNA: TGCAGTGGGACCGGGGACAGTCCTGGCTACACCTTC
CDR3 protein: CSGTGDSPGYTF

V gene: TRBV28
clone size: .
D gene: .
J gene: TRBJ1-5
CDR3 DNA: TGTGCCAGCAGTGACGATTTGATAGGGTTTTTCAATCAGCCCCAGCATTTT
CDR3 protein: CASSDDLIGFFNQPQHF

V gene: TRBV20-1
clone size: .
D gene: .
J gene: TRBJ1-2
CDR3 DNA: TGCAGTGCTTTCTTAACAGGGACCAACTATGGCTACACCTTC
CDR3 protein: CSAFLTGTNYGYTF

V gene: TRBV24-1
clone size: many
D gene: .
J gene: TRBJ2-1
CDR3 DNA: TGTGCCGCCGGCGGGGCCTATTCCTACAATGAGCAGTTCTTC
CDR3 protein: CAAGGAYSYNEQFF

V gene: TRBV5-6
clone size: few
D gene: .
J gene: TRBJ2-3
CDR3 DNA: TGTGCCAGCAGCTCGGGCCTCCGTAGCACAGATACGCAGTATTTT
CDR3 protein: CASSSGLRSTDTQYF

V gene: TRBV12-3/TRBV12-4
clone size: .
D gene: TRBD1
J gene: TRBJ2-3
CDR3 DNA: TGTGCCAGCACCCCCAGAGGAACAGGGGGCGATACGCAGTATTTT
CDR3 protein: CASTPRGTGGDTQYF

V gene: TRBV2
clone size: .
D gene: TRBD2
J gene: TRBJ2-1
CDR3 DNA: TGTGCCAGCAGTGAGACCGGGACTAGCGGGAGGAATGAGCAGTTCTTC
CDR3 protein: CASSETGTSGRNEQFF

V gene: TRBV6-6
clone size: many
D gene: TRBD2
J gene: TRBJ2-1
CDR3 DNA: TGTGCCAGTTTAGCGGGAGGGGGGCCCTACAATGAGCAGTTCTTC
CDR3 protein: CASLAGGGPYNEQFF

V gene: TRBV3-1
clone size: many
D gene: .
J gene: TRBJ2-1
CDR3 DNA: TGTGCCAGCAGCCAAGATCGGGTCGGTTGGGATGAGCAGTTCTTC
CDR3 protein: CASSQDRVGWDEQFF

V gene: TRBV27
clone size: many
D gene: TRBD2
J gene: TRBJ2-7
CDR3 DNA: TGTGCCAGCAGTACTCCGGGACTAGCGGTCTACGAGCAGTACTTC
CDR3 protein: CASSTPGLAVYEQYF

V gene: TRBV12-3/TRBV12-4
clone size: many
D gene: TRBD1
J gene: TRBJ2-3
CDR3 DNA: TGTGCCAGCAGTCCCCGGACAGGGAAAGATACGCAGTATTTT
CDR3 protein: CASSPRTGKDTQYF

V gene: TRBV28
clone size: many
D gene: .
J gene: TRBJ2-5
CDR3 DNA: TGTGCCAGCAGTGCCGGGGGTACCTCACCCAGGGCCCAGTACTTC
CDR3 protein: CASSAGGTSPRAQYF

V gene: TRBV12-3/TRBV12-4
clone size: .
D gene: TRBD1
J gene: TRBJ1-4
CDR3 DNA: TGTGCCAGCAGTCCCGTGGGGACAGGTGGTGAAAAACTGTTTTTT
CDR3 protein: CASSPVGTGGEKLFF

V gene: TRBV11-2
clone size: few
D gene: .
J gene: TRBJ2-3
CDR3 DNA: TGTGCCAGCAGCTTCCGACAGTCGAGGACAGATACGCAGTATTTT
CDR3 protein: CASSFRQSRTDTQYF

V gene: TRBV6-2/TRBV6-3
clone size: many
D gene: .
J gene: TRBJ2-3
CDR3 DNA: TGTGCCAGCAGTTCGACTATCAGCACAGATACGCAGTATTTT
CDR3 protein: CASSSTISTDTQYF

V gene: TRBV28
clone size: .
D gene: TRBD2
J gene: TRBJ2-4
CDR3 DNA: TGTGCCAGCAGTTTAACGGCTAGCGGGAGGATCAAAAACATTCAGTACTTC
CDR3 protein: CASSLTASGRIKNIQYF

V gene: TRBV6-5
clone size: many
D gene: .
J gene: TRBJ2-3
CDR3 DNA: TGTGCCAGCAGACTCGGCGGGACAGGCACAGATACGCAGTATTTT
CDR3 protein: CASRLGGTGTDTQYF

V gene: TRBV28
clone size: many
D gene: TRBD1
J gene: TRBJ1-2
CDR3 DNA: TGTGCCAGCAGTCTCTCCGGTGCCAGGGGGCACTATGGCTACACCTTC
CDR3 protein: CASSLSGARGHYGYTF

V gene: TRBV28
clone size: many
D gene: .
J gene: TRBJ2-6
CDR3 DNA: TGTGCCAGCAGTTCGCCGCAGGGAGCTGGGGCCAACGTCCTGACTTTC
CDR3 protein: CASSSPQGAGANVLTF